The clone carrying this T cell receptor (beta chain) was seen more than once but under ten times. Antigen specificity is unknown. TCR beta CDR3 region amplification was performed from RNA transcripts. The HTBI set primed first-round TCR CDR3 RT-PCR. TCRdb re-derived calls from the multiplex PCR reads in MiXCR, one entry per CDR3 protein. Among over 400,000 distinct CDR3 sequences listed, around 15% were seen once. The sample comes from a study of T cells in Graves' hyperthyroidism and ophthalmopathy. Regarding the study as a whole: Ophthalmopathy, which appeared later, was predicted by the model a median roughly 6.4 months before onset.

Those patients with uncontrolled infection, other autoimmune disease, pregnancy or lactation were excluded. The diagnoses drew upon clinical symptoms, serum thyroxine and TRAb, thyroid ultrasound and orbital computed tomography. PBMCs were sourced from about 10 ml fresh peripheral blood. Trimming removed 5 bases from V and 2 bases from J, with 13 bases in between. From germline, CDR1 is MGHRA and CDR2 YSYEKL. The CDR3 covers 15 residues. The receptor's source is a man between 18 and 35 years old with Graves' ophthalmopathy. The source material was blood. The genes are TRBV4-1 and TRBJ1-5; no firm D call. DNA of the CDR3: TGCGCCAGCAGCTATACCCCGGGCGGCAATCAGCCCCAGCATTTT. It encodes CASSYTPGGNQPQHF.